One and the same sample provided the 19 T cell receptor beta chains below, sequenced in a study of cytomegalovirus exposure and HLA in healthy donors. The primer mix had 60 Vbeta and 13 Jbeta primers. The assay was immunoSEQ multiplex PCR, and TCRdb's table has in-frame clones only and misses some. This repertoire shows approximately 200,000 clones, about 82% found once; its top ten account for about 2.5%. The sample was PBMCs. These receptors were taken from a woman between 50 and 59 years old in good health and CMV-seronegative.

The gene calls are TRBV6-1 and TRBJ2-3; 12 bases are a match to TRBD2. The CDR3 is 14 residues long. J lost 4 bases, V lost 4 bases, and 0 bases had no gene match. Germline CDR1 is MNHNS and CDR2 is SASEGT. CDR3 DNA: TGTGCCAGCAGTGGACTAGCGGGAGCAGATACGCAGTATTTT. It translates to CASSGLAGADTQYF.

This chain's CDR3 is CASSHAASGRDNEQFF. CDR3 sequence (DNA): TGTGCCAGCAGTCATGCGGCCAGCGGGAGAGACAATGAGCAGTTCTTC. The rearrangement uses TRBV28 and TRBJ2-1; TRBD2 matches 8 bases. V shed 5 bases, J shed 5 bases, and the junction held 11 bases outside the gene matches. Germline values: CDR1 MDHEN, CDR2 SYDVKM. The CDR3 loop spans 16 amino acids.

The V gene is TRBV27, the J gene TRBJ2-5, with 9 bases lining up with TRBD1. CDR1 MNHEY and CDR2 SMNVEV come from the germline V gene (reference sequence). The V segment lost 6 bases and the J segment 5 bases; nucleotides outside the gene matches: 22. The CDR3 is made up of 19 amino acids. The CDR3 protein is CASSHKGPPTGGERETQYF. The DNA for the CDR3 is TGTGCCAGCAGCCATAAGGGGCCTCCGACAGGGGGAGAAAGGGAGACCCAGTACTTC.

The chain is built from TRBV2 and TRBJ2-7; TRBD1 matches at 8 bases. The CDR3 extends over 12 amino acids. CDR1 is SNHLY and CDR2 is FYNNEI in the germline V gene. With 6 bases clipped from V and 6 bases from J, the junction kept 4 bases outside the gene matches. CDR3 in amino acids: CASRYRGSEQYF. The CDR3 nucleotides read TGTGCCAGCAGATACAGGGGGAGCGAGCAGTACTTC.

The chain uses TRBV14 and TRBJ1-1, with 10 bases that match TRBD1. In germline, CDR1 is SGHDN, CDR2 FVKESK. The CDR3 is 16 amino acids. V was clipped by 4 bases and J by 7 bases; unmatched bases: 12. The CDR3 sequence is CASSLDMWTGGHEAFF. DNA for the CDR3: TGTGCCAGCAGCCTCGATATGTGGACAGGGGGTCATGAAGCTTTCTTT.

This chain connects TRBV27 to TRBJ2-2, with 7 bases fitting TRBD1. The trim removed 7 bases at V and 4 bases at J, leaving 12 bases unmatched. The CDR3 loop spans 16 amino acids. In germline, CDR1 is MNHEY, CDR2 SMNVEV (reference sequence). The CDR3 DNA reads TGTGCCAGCAATGTAGTCGGGACAGATGCCACCGGGGAGCTGTTTTTT. Its translation is CASNVVGTDATGELFF.

As DNA, the CDR3 is TGTGCCAGCAGCTTAGGTCAGAATCCGAACACTGAAGCTTTCTTT. Amino acids: CASSLGQNPNTEAFF. J is TRBJ1-1 and V is TRBV7-9; D is unresolved. V was pared by 1 base and J by 1 base, with 10 bases between. The V gene's germline CDR1 is SEHNR and CDR2 FQNEAQ (reference sequence). This CDR3 has 15 amino acids.

The chain recombines TRBV7-2 with TRBJ1-2; TRBD1 matches 9 bases. V lost 5 bases and J lost 3; bases outside the gene matches: 13. Germline V gives CDR1 SGHTA, CDR2 FQGNSA. The CDR3 consists of 17 residues. CDR3 amino acids: CASSPPGTGKSYYGYTF. CDR3 DNA sequence: TGTGCCAGCAGCCCCCCCGGGACAGGGAAGTCGTACTATGGCTACACCTTC.

J is TRBJ2-5 and V is TRBV7-8, with D possibly matching TRBD1 (6 bases). From germline, CDR1 is SGHVS and CDR2 FQNEAQ. The CDR3 spans 13 residues. The V end was cut by 5 bases, the J end by 4 bases, with 11 bases between. The CDR3 coding sequence is TGTGCCAGCAGCGTCAACAGGGTAGAGACCCAGTACTTC. Its protein product is CASSVNRVETQYF.

The chain recombines TRBV5-1 with TRBJ2-5; 7 nucleotides line up with TRBD1. The germline V gene encodes CDR1 SGHRS and CDR2 YFSETQ. J was trimmed by 7 bases and V by 3 bases; bases with no gene match: 3. This CDR3 has 12 residues. CDR3 residues: CASSSNRGTQYF. CDR3 nucleotide sequence: TGCGCCAGCAGCTCCAACAGGGGGACCCAGTACTTC.

The rearrangement uses TRBV7-2 and TRBJ2-1; 9 bases fit TRBD2. The length of the CDR3 is 17 residues. The V gene end was trimmed by 0 bases and the J gene end by 2 bases; junction bases not matched to a gene: 5. CDR1 is SGHTA and CDR2 is FQGNSA in the germline V gene. This CDR3 reads CASSLASGSFAYNEQFF. CDR3 bases: TGTGCCAGCAGCTTAGCTAGCGGGAGTTTCGCCTACAATGAGCAGTTCTTC.

DNA for the CDR3: TGTGCCAGCAGCTTACGGGTGGAGACCCAGTACTTC. Translated, it gives CASSLRVETQYF. This rearrangement joins TRBV7-2 to TRBJ2-5; D uncertain. V shed 2 bases and J shed 5 bases, with 6 bases lying between them. This CDR3 comprises 12 residues. CDR1 is SGHTA and CDR2 is FQGNSA in the germline V gene.

The V and J genes are TRBV7-2 and TRBJ1-1; possibly TRBD1 for D (6 bases). The CDR3 contains 15 residues. With 5 bases removed from V and 2 bases from J, the gap between germline ends came to 15 bases. CDR1 and CDR2 from the germline V gene are SGHTA and FQGNSA. CDR3 residues: CASSTSGTHNTEAFF. The CDR3 bases are TGTGCCAGCAGCACATCCGGGACACATAACACTGAAGCTTTCTTT.

V gene TRBV18 combines with J gene TRBJ1-2; TRBD1 matches 11 bases. V trimming: 8 bases; J trimming: 6 bases; junction bases outside the gene matches: 2. CDR1 and CDR2 (germline): KGHSH, LQKENI. There are 12 residues in the CDR3. The DNA of the CDR3 is TGTGCCAGCGGACAGGGGGCCGATGGCTACACCTTC. Its protein is CASGQGADGYTF.

The V gene is TRBV6-5, the J gene TRBJ2-1; D is undetermined. CDR1 and CDR2 from the germline V gene are MNHEY and SVGAGI. The CDR3 loop spans 14 amino acids. Trimming left V 0 bases short and J 6 bases short, with 9 bases between. The CDR3 DNA is TGTGCCAGCAGTTACTCAGATAGCTTCAATGAGCAGTTCTTC. Translated, it gives CASSYSDSFNEQFF.

The rearrangement links TRBV29-1 to TRBJ1-2, with 8 bases aligning to TRBD1. The CDR3 spans 11 residues. Germline CDR1 SQVTM, CDR2 ANQGSEA. DNA for the CDR3: TGCCTTACTCAACAGGGGGTTGGCTACACCTTC. Encoded protein: CLTQQGVGYTF. Together with reference TRBV29-1 and TRBJ1-2, the CDR3 gives the full variable domain: SAVISQKPSRDICQRGTSLTIQCQVDSQVTMMFWYRQQPGQSLTLIATANQGSEATYESGFVIDKFPISRPNLTFSTLTVSNMSPEDSSIYLCLTQQGVGYTFGSGTRLTVV.

The chain joins TRBV19 to TRBJ2-2; no clear D gene. The CDR3 totals 14 residues. Trimming cost V 6 bases and J 0 bases, with 8 bases left between them. CDR1 and CDR2 from the germline V gene are LNHDA and SQIVND (reference sequence). The CDR3 sequence is CASRKATNTGELFF. CDR3 coding DNA: TGTGCCAGTAGGAAAGCGACGAACACCGGGGAGCTGTTTTTT.

This chain uses TRBV4-2 with TRBJ1-4; D is possibly TRBD1 (6 bases). Trimming took off 2 bases at V and 8 bases at J, with 12 bases between the two ends. The CDR3 contains 14 residues. CDR1 is LGHNA, CDR2 YNFKEQ, per germline. The CDR3, as DNA: TGTGCCAGCAGCCAATCACAGGGACGGGAAAAACTGTTTTTT. It codes for CASSQSQGREKLFF.

The chain recombines TRBV15 with TRBJ2-5; D gene uncertain. From germline, CDR1 is LNHNV and CDR2 YYDKDF (reference sequence). Trimming removed 0 bases at V and 5 bases at J, with 13 bases between. This CDR3 has 15 residues. CDR3 amino acids: CATSRDYTAGETQYF. CDR3 bases: TGTGCCACCAGCAGAGATTACACGGCCGGGGAGACCCAGTACTTC.